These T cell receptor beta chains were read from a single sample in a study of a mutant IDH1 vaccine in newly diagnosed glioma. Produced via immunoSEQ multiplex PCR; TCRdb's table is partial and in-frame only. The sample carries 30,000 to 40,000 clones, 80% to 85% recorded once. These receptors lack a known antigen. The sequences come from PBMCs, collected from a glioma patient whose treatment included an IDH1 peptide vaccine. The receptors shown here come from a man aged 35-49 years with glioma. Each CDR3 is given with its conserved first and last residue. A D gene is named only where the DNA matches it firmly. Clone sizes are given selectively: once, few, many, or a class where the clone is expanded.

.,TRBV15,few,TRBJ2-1,CATTKGDTYNEQFF,TGTGCCACCACTAAGGGCGACACTTACAATGAGCAGTTCTTC
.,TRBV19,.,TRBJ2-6,CASSTGYGANVLTF,TGTGCCAGTAGTACAGGGTACGGGGCCAACGTCCTGACTTTC
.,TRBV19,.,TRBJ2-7,CASSIVGGEQYF,TGTGCCAGTAGTATAGTTGGGGGCGAGCAGTACTTC
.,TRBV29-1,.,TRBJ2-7,CSALGPTNPYEQYF,TGCAGCGCCCTAGGCCCGACAAATCCCTACGAGCAGTACTTC
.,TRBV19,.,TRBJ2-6,CASSMGYGANVLTF,TGTGCCAGTAGTATGGGTTACGGGGCCAACGTCCTGACTTTC
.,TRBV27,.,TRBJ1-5,CASSFRGIPEKGNQPQHF,TGTGCCAGCAGTTTTAGGGGGATCCCGGAGAAGGGCAATCAGCCCCAGCATTTT
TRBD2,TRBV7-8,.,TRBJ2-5,CASSPGTSGRETQYF,TGTGCCAGCAGCCCTGGGACTAGCGGCAGGGAGACCCAGTACTTC
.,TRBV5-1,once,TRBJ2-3,CASSLSIAGTDTQYF,TGCGCCAGCAGCTTGTCGATAGCTGGCACAGATACGCAGTATTTT
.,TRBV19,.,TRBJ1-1,CASSISRGGTEAFF,TGTGCCAGTAGTATATCCAGGGGTGGCACTGAAGCTTTCTTT
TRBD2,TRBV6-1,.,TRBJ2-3,CASSEARTSGPDTQYF,TGTGCCAGCAGTGAAGCTAGGACTAGCGGGCCAGATACGCAGTATTTT
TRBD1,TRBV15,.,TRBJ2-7,CATSRVDRTSEQYF,TGTGCCACCAGCAGAGTGGACAGGACGAGCGAGCAGTACTTC
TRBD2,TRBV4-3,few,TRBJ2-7,CASSQEISELADLSYEQYF,TGCGCCAGCAGCCAAGAAATTAGTGAACTAGCGGACCTCTCCTACGAGCAGTACTTC
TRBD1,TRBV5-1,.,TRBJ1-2,CASSLGTGGSYGYTF,TGCGCCAGCAGCTTGGGGACAGGGGGCTCCTATGGCTACACCTTC
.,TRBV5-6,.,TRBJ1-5,CASSRTGRHSNQPQHF,TGTGCCAGCAGCCGTACAGGGAGACATAGCAATCAGCCCCAGCATTTT
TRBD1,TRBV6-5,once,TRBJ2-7,CASSYSRQGGTYEQYF,TGTGCCAGCAGTTACTCGAGACAGGGCGGAACCTACGAGCAGTACTTC
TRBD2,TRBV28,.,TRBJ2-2,CASSRGAGRNTGELFF,TGTGCCAGCAGCCGGGGAGCGGGACGGAACACCGGGGAGCTGTTTTTT
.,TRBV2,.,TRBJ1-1,CASMEYTEAFF,TGTGCCAGCATGGAGTACACTGAAGCTTTCTTT
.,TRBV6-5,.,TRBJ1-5,CASRRLTHSNQPQHF,TGTGCCAGCAGGCGCCTAACACATAGCAATCAGCCCCAGCATTTT
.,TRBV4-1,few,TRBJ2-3,CASSQGLPRTDTQYF,TGCGCCAGCAGCCAAGGACTACCCCGCACAGATACGCAGTATTTT
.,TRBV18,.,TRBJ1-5,CASHGSNSNQPQHF,TGTGCCAGCCACGGATCTAATAGCAATCAGCCCCAGCATTTT
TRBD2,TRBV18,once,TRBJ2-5,CASSNHPSGGETQYF,TGTGCCAGCTCTAACCACCCTAGCGGGGGAGAGACCCAGTACTTC